These 21 T cell receptor beta chains were all obtained from the same sample, sequenced in a study of patients and donors after allogeneic stem cell transplantation. TCRdb reprocessed the RT-PCR reads with MiXCR, giving one entry per CDR3 protein. The top ten hold roughly 2.5% of the sample, which has under 95,000 distinct CDR3 sequences, 5% seen once. The sequenced sample consisted of blood, either unsorted or a sorted T cell fraction (not recorded which). These receptors were collected from a human donor who was either an allogeneic HSCT recipient or a stem cell or donor lymphocyte infusion donor (not recorded which). It is not recorded whose cells these are; they may come from a transplant donor.

This clonotype came up a few times. This chain uses TRBV6-1 with TRBJ1-1; 10 nucleotides match TRBD1. This CDR3 region has 14 residues. V lost 6 bases and J lost 4; bases outside the gene matches: 5. Germline V CDR1 and CDR2: MNHNS, SASEGT. The CDR3 spells CASRRTGGGTEAFF. CDR3 DNA: TGTGCCAGCAGGCGGACAGGGGGGGGCACTGAAGCTTTCTTT.

This clonotype was recorded at least ten times. The chain uses TRBV3-1 and TRBJ1-1, with 8 positions matching TRBD1. CDR3 length: 13 amino acids. The V gene end was trimmed by 3 bases and the J gene end by 6 bases; junction bases not matched to a gene: 3. Germline CDR1 and CDR2: LGHDT and YNNKEL (reference sequence). The CDR3 reads CASSQGTGAEAFF. The CDR3 region has the DNA TGTGCCAGCAGCCAGGGGACAGGAGCTGAAGCTTTCTTT.

The chain employs TRBV4-1 and TRBJ2-3; possible D gene TRBD2, 6 bases. CDR3 length: 15 amino acids. V was shortened by 1 base and J by 5 bases, with 13 bases between the two germline ends. Germline values: CDR1 MGHRA, CDR2 YSYEKL. The CDR3 DNA sequence: TGCGCCAGCAGCCAAGGGAGTAGCGGTCGAGATACGCAGTATTTT. Its protein product is CASSQGSSGRDTQYF.

This clonotype was counted at least ten times. The rearrangement uses TRBV12-3 or TRBV12-4 and TRBJ1-6; D gene unclear. This CDR3 has 15 residues. V lost 1 base and J lost 7, with 11 bases in between. Written as DNA, the CDR3 is TGTGCCAGCAGTTTAGACACCTTACAGAATTCACCCCTCCACTTT. As protein: CASSLDTLQNSPLHF.

This clonotype was seen more than once but under ten times. The rearrangement joins TRBV20-1 to TRBJ2-5; 9 bases line up with TRBD2. Germline trimming cut 5 bases from V and 5 bases from J; bases unmatched to any gene: 9. CDR3 size: 14 residues. Germline CDR1 DFQATT, CDR2 SNEGSKA (reference sequence). The CDR3 bases are TGCAGTGCTGACGTAGCGGGGGTCTGGGAGACCCAGTACTTC. Residues: CSADVAGVWETQYF.

This clonotype was recorded at least ten times. This rearrangement joins TRBV20-1 to TRBJ2-7, with a possible D match to TRBD1 (5 bases). Germline-derived CDR1 and CDR2 are DFQATT and SNEGSKA (reference sequence). The CDR3 is 14 amino acids. V lost 3 bases and J 0 bases, leaving 12 bases between the germline ends. The CDR3 DNA sequence: TGCAGTGCTAGCAGGGTGCCCAGCTCCTACGAGCAGTACTTC. Encoded protein: CSASRVPSSYEQYF.

This clonotype is a singleton in its sample. The chain combines TRBV12-2 with TRBJ1-6; the table's D call of TRBD1 was not tested on the DNA. TRBV12-2 is a pseudogene. The CDR3 is 17 residues long. The CDR3, as DNA: TGTGCAAGTCGCGGGGACAGGGGACCACGTAGTAATTCACCCCTCCACTTT. It codes for CASRGDRGPRSNSPLHF.

This clonotype has at least ten counts. CDR3 coding DNA: TGTGCCAGCAATTCCCGACTAGCCGGATCCTACAATGAGCAGTTCTTC. Encoded protein: CASNSRLAGSYNEQFF. The chain joins TRBV6-1 to TRBJ2-1; 7 bases match TRBD2. The CDR3 has 16 residues. V shed 7 bases and J 1 base; nucleotides not matched to a gene: 10. The germline V gene encodes CDR1 MNHNS and CDR2 SASEGT.

In this sample, this clonotype turned up many times. The chain uses TRBV12-3 or TRBV12-4 and TRBJ2-5; a possible D gene is TRBD1 (6 bases). CDR3 size: 15 residues. The V gene lost 3 bases and the J gene lost 1 base, with 12 bases spanning the gap. CDR3 in DNA: TGTGCCAGCAGTTTGCCACAGGGCACCCAAGAGACCCAGTACTTC. Translating it yields CASSLPQGTQETQYF.

This clonotype was seen at least ten times. V gene TRBV7-8 combines with J gene TRBJ2-1; tentatively, D is TRBD2 (6 bases). CDR3 length: 12 residues. Germline V lookup: CDR1 SGHVS, CDR2 FQNEAQ. Trimming took off 5 bases at V and 5 bases at J, with 7 bases between the two ends. DNA of the CDR3: TGTGCCAGCAGCCGGAGGGACAATGAGCAGTTCTTC. This translates into CASSRRDNEQFF.

This clonotype was found many times. J is TRBJ1-4 and V is TRBV7-9, with 10 bases matching TRBD1. Germline V gives CDR1 SEHNR, CDR2 FQNEAQ (reference sequence). The CDR3 is made up of 15 amino acids. V lost 6 bases, J lost 8 bases, and 9 bases stayed unmatched. CDR3 in amino acids: CASSPTGTGVEKLFF. CDR3 DNA: TGTGCCAGCAGTCCGACCGGGACAGGGGTGGAAAAACTGTTTTTT.

Only a few counts were recorded for this clonotype. The V call is TRBV6-1, the J call TRBJ1-2; perhaps TRBD1 as D (5 bases). Germline V gives CDR1 MNHNS, CDR2 SASEGT. Trimming left V 3 bases short and J 0 bases short, with 8 bases between. There are 14 residues in the CDR3. The CDR3 DNA follows: TGTGCCAGCAGTGATGGGGGGGCTAACTATGGCTACACCTTC. This gives the protein CASSDGGANYGYTF.

In its sample, this clonotype was seen many times. The V call is TRBV6-5, the J call TRBJ1-2, with no clear D. Trimming removed 5 bases from V and 8 bases from J, with 12 bases in between. The germline V gene has CDR1 MNHEY and CDR2 SVGAGI. CDR3 length equals 12 residues. CDR3 protein: CASSRAEGGYTF. The CDR3 DNA reads TGTGCCAGCAGTCGGGCCGAGGGAGGCTACACCTTC.

This clonotype was counted a few times. This is likely a read error, given that the CDR3 carries no conserved phenylalanine or tryptophan at its end. Because the CDR3's place on the DNA is in doubt, the DNA is left out and the CDR3 is given as listed by TCRdb. V and J are TRBV7-8 and TRBJ2-1; no check of the table's D call, TRBD2, against the DNA was made. Per the germline V gene, CDR1 is SGHVS and CDR2 is FQNEAQ. The CDR3 has 14 residues if both end residues are counted. CDR3 amino acids: CASSLGTSGGPVTL.

The sample holds many counts of this clonotype. This chain uses TRBV7-3 with TRBJ2-1; D possibly corresponds to TRBD2 (6 bases). This CDR3 region has 15 residues. In germline, CDR1 is SGHTA, CDR2 FQGTGA. V was clipped by 5 bases and J by 3 bases, with 14 bases between them. CDR3 residues: CASSRFDGGYNEQFF. For the CDR3, the DNA is TGTGCCAGCAGCCGTTTCGACGGGGGCTACAATGAGCAGTTCTTC.

The table lists this clonotype with many counts. The chain couples TRBV11-2 to TRBJ2-7; 7 nucleotides match TRBD2. Germline-derived CDR1 and CDR2 are SGHAT and FQNNGV. With 4 bases clipped from V and 5 bases from J, the junction kept 17 bases outside the gene matches. The CDR3 spans 17 residues. CDR3 coding DNA: TGTGCCAGCAGCTCTCCCCGCAGACTAGCAGGGTTTCACGAGCAGTACTTC. Its translation is CASSSPRRLAGFHEQYF.

This clonotype showed up many times. The chain is built from TRBV27 and TRBJ1-6; 12 positions agree with TRBD1. Germline CDR1 reads MNHEY; CDR2 reads SMNVEV (reference sequence). V lost 2 bases, J lost 7 bases, and 0 bases stayed unmatched. This CDR3 spans 15 amino acids. For the CDR3, the DNA is TGTGCCAGCAGTTTAGGGACAGGGGGCAATTCACCCCTCCACTTT. This encodes CASSLGTGGNSPLHF.

Many counts were recorded for this clonotype. The chain carries TRBV5-1 and TRBJ2-5; D is possibly TRBD2 (6 bases). This CDR3 comprises 14 residues. Germline-derived CDR1 and CDR2 are SGHRS and YFSETQ. With 6 bases removed from V and 3 bases from J, the gap between germline ends came to 15 bases. DNA for the CDR3: TGCGCCAGCACCGAGCTGGGGGGAGAAGAGACCCAGTACTTC. Its protein product is CASTELGGEETQYF.

This clonotype was counted ten times or more. The CDR3 DNA follows: TGTGCCACAGCCGACAGGGGCACTGTTAACTATGGCTACACCTTC. Its translation: CATADRGTVNYGYTF. The genes are TRBV15 and TRBJ1-2; 8 positions agree with TRBD1. V trimming: 9 bases; J trimming: 1 base; junction bases outside the gene matches: 10. This CDR3 is 15 amino acids long. Germline-derived CDR1 and CDR2 are LNHNV and YYDKDF (reference sequence).

This clonotype was found many times. The V gene is TRBV19, the J gene TRBJ1-5; D is possibly TRBD1 (5 bases). V was cut by 3 bases and J by 7 bases, with 10 bases left in between. The germline CDR1 and CDR2 sequences are LNHDA and SQIVND (reference sequence). The CDR3 consists of 13 residues. CDR3 DNA: TGTGCCAGTAGTATGGTAGCAGGGCAGCCCCAGCATTTT. Encoded protein: CASSMVAGQPQHF. Combining the CDR3 with reference TRBV19 and TRBJ1-5 gives the whole variable domain DGGITQSPKYLFRKEGQNVTLSCEQNLNHDAMYWYRQDPGQGLRLIYYSQIVNDFQKGDIAEGYSVSREKKESFPLTVTSAQKNPTAFYLCASSMVAGQPQHFGDGTRLSIL.

This clonotype was seen at least ten times. The rearrangement links TRBV19 to TRBJ2-7; TRBD1 matches at 8 bases. Germline V gene sequence: CDR1 LNHDA, CDR2 SQIVND (reference sequence). The CDR3 is 15 residues long. V dropped 9 bases and J dropped 3; count of bases not matched to a gene: 13. Written as DNA, the CDR3 is TGTGCCAGCAGGCCAGGGGGCAGTTTGGGCTACGAGCAGTACTTC. Translating it yields CASRPGGSLGYEQYF.